The clone carrying this T cell receptor (beta chain) was observed many times. The antigen is not known. MiXCR was run by TCRdb on the reads, yielding one entry per CDR3 protein. The sample lists some 310,000 distinct CDR3 sequences, 25% occurring once. V shed 4 bases and J 7 bases; nucleotides not matched to a gene: 3. Germline values: CDR1 SGHVS, CDR2 FNYEAQ. CDR3 length: 15 amino acids. The entry originates in a study of T cell repertoires in cytomegalovirus infection. The wider study: Well-studied HLA-B-restricted CMV epitopes were used in the study alongside recently identified HLA-C-restricted ones. Indicated by public TCR beta signatures were CMV infection and matching HLA type.

Study outcomes and limitations: People with CMV and the relevant HLA were identified by cumulative public TCR beta family frequency. CMV-specific TCR beta clonotypes restricted by HLA-C dominated the ex vivo response.

The clonotype comes from a human donor in good health (CMV status not recorded). Some clones in this sample may be carry-over from other donors' samples. The chain is built from TRBV7-6 and TRBJ2-1; 14 positions agree with TRBD2. This sample comprised cultured PBMCs, obtained from culture after CMV antigen stimulation. CDR3 residues: CASSWGLAGVNEQFF. The CDR3 DNA is TGTGCCAGCAGCTGGGGACTAGCGGGAGTAAATGAGCAGTTCTTC.